This T cell receptor beta chain came from a study of shared T cell receptors in the human thymus. TCRdb's table, derived via immunoSEQ multiplex PCR, lists solely in-frame clones and lacks some. The repertoire holds more than 550,000 clones, with over 75% as singletons. CDR1 and CDR2 (germline): MDHEN, SYDVKM. The CDR3 is 13 residues long. This sample was also put to use in a study of human thymus T cells.

The chain is built from TRBV28 and TRBJ2-5; 8 nucleotides line up with TRBD1. The end of the DNA aligns better with TRBJ2-7, so the J call may be wrong. The specimen sequenced was thymocytes. The TCR sequence derives from a boy younger than two with a congenital heart defect. This chain's CDR3 is CASRPGQVYEQYF. The CDR3 region has the DNA TGTGCCAGCAGACCGGGACAGGTCTACGAGCAGTACTTC.